This T cell receptor beta chain was recorded in a study of OX40 agonist ivuxolimab in advanced cancers. Generated by immunoSEQ multiplex PCR, the TCRdb table keeps only in-frame clones and is missing some. Here the sample spans roughly 67,000 clones, roughly four fifths being singletons. This CDR3 comprises 14 residues. Trimming removed 3 bases at V and 0 bases at J, with 8 bases between. Germline V gene sequence: CDR1 SGDLS, CDR2 YYNGEE. Sequencing used CD4+ or CD8+ T cells sorted from blood, obtained in a trial of the OX40 agonist ivuxolimab. V gene TRBV9 combines with J gene TRBJ2-3; the D call may be TRBD1 or TRBD2 (5 bases each). This TCR was recovered from an adult with an advanced solid tumor such as melanoma, head and neck, liver or kidney cancer. CDR3 protein: CASSAWDSTDTQYF. The CDR3 DNA sequence: TGTGCCAGCAGCGCCTGGGACAGCACAGATACGCAGTATTTT.